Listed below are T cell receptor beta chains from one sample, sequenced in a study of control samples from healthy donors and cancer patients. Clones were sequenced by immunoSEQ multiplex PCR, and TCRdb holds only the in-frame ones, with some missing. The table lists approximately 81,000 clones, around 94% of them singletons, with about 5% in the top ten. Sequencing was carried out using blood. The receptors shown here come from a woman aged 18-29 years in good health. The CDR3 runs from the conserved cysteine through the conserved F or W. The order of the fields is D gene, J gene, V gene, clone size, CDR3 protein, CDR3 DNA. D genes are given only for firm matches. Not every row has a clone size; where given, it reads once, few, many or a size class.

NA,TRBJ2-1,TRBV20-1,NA,CSARWYNEQFF,TGCAGTGCTAGATGGTACAATGAGCAGTTCTTC
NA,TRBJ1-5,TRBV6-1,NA,CASSEVGTGEYSNQPQHF,TGTGCCAGCAGTGAAGTGGGTACAGGCGAATATAGCAATCAGCCCCAGCATTTT
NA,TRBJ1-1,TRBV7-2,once,CASSPWVGRDTEAFF,TGTGCCAGCAGCCCATGGGTGGGGAGGGACACTGAAGCTTTCTTT
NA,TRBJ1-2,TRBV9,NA,CASSVEWGRSGYTF,TGTGCCAGCAGCGTAGAATGGGGGCGTAGTGGCTACACCTTC
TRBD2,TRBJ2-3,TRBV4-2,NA,CASSQDPIRGSVADTQYF,TGTGCCAGCAGCCAAGATCCCATTCGCGGGAGTGTAGCAGATACGCAGTATTTT
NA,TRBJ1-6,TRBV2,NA,CASSLRVLDSPLHF,TGTGCCAGCAGCCTGAGGGTCCTCGATTCACCCCTCCACTTT
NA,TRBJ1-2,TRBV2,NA,CASRRGNYGYTF,TGTGCCAGCAGGCGGGGGAACTATGGCTACACCTTC
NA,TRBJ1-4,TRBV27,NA,CASSLSARAQARLFF,TGTGCCAGCAGTTTATCCGCACGGGCCCAGGCGAGGCTGTTTTTT
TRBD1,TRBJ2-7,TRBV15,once,CATSIGTGGKEQYF,TGTGCCACCAGCATCGGGACAGGCGGTAAGGAGCAGTACTTC
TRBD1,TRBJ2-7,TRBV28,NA,CASSLQGPSYEQYF,TGTGCCAGCAGTCTACAGGGGCCATCCTACGAGCAGTACTTC
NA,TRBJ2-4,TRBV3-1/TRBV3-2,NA,CASSQSDSKNIQYF,TGTGCCAGCAGCCAATCGGACAGCAAAAACATTCAGTACTTC
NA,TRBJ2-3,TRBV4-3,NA,CASSFVVTDTQYF,TGCGCCAGCAGCTTCGTGGTCACAGATACGCAGTATTTT
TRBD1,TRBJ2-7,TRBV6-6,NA,CASSYRDRGLYEQYF,TGTGCCAGCAGTTACCGGGACAGGGGGCTCTACGAGCAGTACTTC
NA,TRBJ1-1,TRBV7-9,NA,CASSLVDSEAFF,TGTGCCAGCAGCTTAGTGGACAGTGAAGCTTTCTTT
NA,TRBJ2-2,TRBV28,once,CASSLGRLASTGELFF,TGTGCCAGCAGTTTGGGTCGGCTAGCTAGCACCGGGGAGCTGTTTTTT
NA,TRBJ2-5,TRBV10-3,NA,CAISPQGEETQYF,TGTGCCATCAGTCCACAGGGAGAAGAGACCCAGTACTTC
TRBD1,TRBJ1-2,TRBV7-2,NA,CASSPDRQGYGYTF,TGTGCCAGCAGCCCAGACCGACAGGGATATGGCTACACCTTC